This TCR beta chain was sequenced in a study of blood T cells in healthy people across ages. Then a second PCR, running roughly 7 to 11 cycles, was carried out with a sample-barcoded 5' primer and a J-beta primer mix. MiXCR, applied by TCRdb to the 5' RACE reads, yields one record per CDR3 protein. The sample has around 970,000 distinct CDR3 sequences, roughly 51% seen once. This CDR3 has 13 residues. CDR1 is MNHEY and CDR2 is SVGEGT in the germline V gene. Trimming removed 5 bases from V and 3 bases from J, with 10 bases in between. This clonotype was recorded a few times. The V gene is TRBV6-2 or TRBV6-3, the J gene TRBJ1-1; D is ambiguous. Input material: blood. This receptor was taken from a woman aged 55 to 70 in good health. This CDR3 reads CASSLRVDTEAFF. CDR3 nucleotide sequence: TGTGCCAGCAGTCTTCGGGTTGACACTGAAGCTTTCTTT.